The subject of this entry is one T cell receptor beta chain. This specimen comes from a study of blood T cell repertoires in COVID-19. Study-level background: The United States, Italy and Spain were the sources of the acute and convalescent COVID-19 samples. PBMCs, B-cell-depleted T cells, or T cells were the source of the cDNA or gDNA that made up the material.

CDR3 length: 14 amino acids. V lost 0 bases, J lost 9 bases, and 12 bases lay in between. Germline V gives CDR1 MNHEY, CDR2 SVGAGI. As processed by the authors: Amplification from reference gene primers served as the basis for estimated nucleated cell counts. Data came from immunoSEQ multiplex PCR; TCRdb stores just in-frame clones and leaves some out. V and J calls and clone size follow that table, whereas D and trimming were derived from the DNA. The sample lists some 400,000 clones; around 87% were seen once. Sequencing was done on a sample of peripheral blood. The rearrangement links TRBV6-5 to TRBJ2-1, with D possibly matching TRBD1 (6 bases). This sequence was found in a young woman with COVID-19, enrolled during active disease. CDR3 DNA sequence: TGTGCCAGCAGTTACTCGAGTAGGGGGAGTGAGCAGTTCTTC. It is translated as CASSYSSRGSEQFF.